This T cell receptor beta chain was identified in a study of shared clonotypes between healthy human individuals (dated by TCRdb to the early 2020s). With regard to the full study: The cohort comprised a couple of women and a few men aged 18 to 49 years. For each donor, CD4 naive and CD4 memory were each given three plates, CD8 naive was given two plates, and CD8 memory was given one plate. The study deeply sequenced blood TCR repertoires of five healthy adults to estimate repertoire size and the extent of clonotype sharing between individuals. To increase sequencing depth and limit assay-specific biases, TCR repertoire library preparation and sequencing were carried out by different laboratories using diverse techniques. Leukapheresis yielded between about 0.94 and 9.5 billion PBMCs per donor.

Healthy HIV-negative adults with no recently reported acute infections or vaccinations were included as donors. Only Caucasian adults living in Nashville, Tennessee, USA were represented among the donors. CD8 memory samples consisted of magnetically selected CD45RO+ cells combined with CCR7-negative CD45RA+ effector memory (TemRA) cells. After blood collection by leukapheresis, PBMCs were isolated using Ficoll-Histopaque density gradient centrifugation and then cryopreserved in the vapor phase of liquid nitrogen. Analytical flow cytometry was used to check the purity and quantity of every magnetically sorted T cell population. Genomic DNA was isolated from every sorted fraction and measured by UV absorbance on a Nanodrop 2000c. For CDR1 and CDR2, the germline V gene lists SGDLS and YYNGEE. The CDR3 goes from the cysteine to the phenylalanine over 14 residues. Solely the CDR3 DNA is kept, with 42 bases framed from the first base. V loses 4 bases, J loses 12 bases, and the germline ends lie 20 bases apart.

Using the deep immunoSEQ assay, TCR CDR3 regions were amplified from genomic DNA by multiplex PCR. Extracted genomic DNA from each cell subset was distributed evenly across all wells of several immunoSEQ 96-well plates, and each plate was treated as a replicate. For sorted subsets, about 200 ng genomic DNA, equal to 30,000 to 35,000 T cell genomes, was loaded into each replicate PCR. The purified libraries were quantified using a Qubit 3.0 fluorometer, sized with a Bioanalyzer 2100, and then quantified again using the KAPA Library Quantification kit. Every immunoSEQ 96-well plate was sequenced on a dedicated single-read 150-cycle Illumina NextSeq 550 flow cell. The paper's data handling went like this. Because the immunoSEQ output included only junctional sequences and no quality scores, the filtering could not be the same as the filtering used for full-length reads. To assign V/J genes and CDR3, sequences were annotated against IMGT germline references using PyIR, a Python wrapper for IgBLAST v1.9. Reads with weak V/J assignments (E-value above 1e-6), missing CDR3, stop codons, out-of-frame junctions, or ambiguous translated residues were removed. V3J clonotypes were defined by identical inferred V gene, J gene, and CDR3 amino acid sequence. Percentage overlap between repertoires was computed as shared unique clonotypes divided by the size of the smaller repertoire. Three approaches were used to assess repertoire richness: RTK rarefaction, the Chao1 estimator, and Recon v2.1 estimates of unobserved clonotypes. For all TCRbeta clonotypes obtained by the gDNA method from four donors, generation probabilities were computed with OLGA. The immuneACCESS repertoire file appears here via TCRdb, limited to in-frame rearrangements. These files lack a portion of the clones; in checked studies, under half of the deficit traces to unresolved V genes, and the cause of the others is not known. V, J and clone size are those of that table, while D and trimming were read from the DNA. The sample table shows about 690,000 clones, and about 90% are seen once. Of the sample, more than 30% is held by the ten largest clones.

Broader findings and caveats from the paper: Naive subsets generally had larger estimated clonotype richness than memory subsets did. About 5% of naive CD4, 3.5% of naive CD8, roughly 2.5% of memory CD4, and 0.4% of memory CD8 clonotypes were shared across several donors. Even with the large sequencing depth, rarefaction of the sorted-subset datasets indicated that sequencing was incomplete. Higher generation probabilities were observed for clonotypes shared by all four sorted-subset donors than for non-shared clonotypes. Pairwise subsampling indicated that sequencing depth was expected to affect the degree of clonotype sharing among donors. Sampling was restricted to blood, and TCR repertoires in tissue are likely to differ from TCR repertoires in blood. Because the study included a small number of donors, the genetic and exposure-history diversity represented was limited.

A word on this clone: There is no known antigen for this receptor. No base quality values were provided; no much bigger clone lies one nucleotide off.

Material: memory CD8+ T cells from PBMCs. This specimen's cell subset or site label, interpreted: CD45RO+ cells pooled with CCR7-negative TemRA cells. This receptor was obtained from a man between 18 and 29 years old in good health. Some clones in this sample may be carry-over from other donors' samples. Recombination joined TRBV9 with TRBJ2-1; tentative D gene TRBD2, with 8 bases matching. The DNA sequence reads TGTGCCAGCAGCACTAGCGGAGCAGGGGGATGGCAGTTCTTC. Its translation is CASSTSGAGGWQFF.